This record covers a single TCR beta chain. Its cognate antigen is unknown. The investigators sampled blood at baseline, at cycle 4 day 1, and at cycle 7 day 1. Generated by immunoSEQ multiplex PCR, the TCRdb table keeps only in-frame clones and is missing some. This sample has tens of thousands of clones, with about nine tenths found just once. The CDR3 is made up of 14 amino acids. V was pared by 6 bases and J by 6 bases, with 9 bases of the junction left unmatched. Germline V gene data show CDR1 as MDHEN and CDR2 as SYDVKM. The record originates from a study of OX40 agonist ivuxolimab in advanced cancers. Study-wide results and caveats: Average numbers of expanded clones were greater in CD8+ T cells than in CD4+.

This chain joins TRBV28 and TRBJ2-3, with 7 bases lining up with TRBD1. This specimen was CD4+ or CD8+ T cells sorted from blood, taken in a trial of the OX40 agonist ivuxolimab. This clonotype originated in an adult with an advanced solid tumor such as melanoma, head and neck, liver or kidney cancer. Here the CDR3 reads CASRDTGVVDTQYF. In nucleotides, the CDR3 is TGTGCCAGCAGAGACACAGGGGTAGTGGATACGCAGTATTTT. Full variable domain (outside the CDR3, taken from reference TRBV28 and TRBJ2-3): DVKVTQSSRYLVKRTGEKVFLECVQDMDHENMFWYRQDPGLGLRLIYFSYDVKMKEKGDIPEGYSVSREKKERFSLILESASTNQTSMYLCASRDTGVVDTQYFGPGTRLTVL.